The rows below give T cell receptor beta chains drawn from one sample of a study of blood T cells in healthy people across ages. One entry per CDR3 protein, called by TCRdb with MiXCR from the 5' RACE reads. The sample records hundreds of thousands of distinct CDR3 sequences, 55% to 75% being singletons. Sequenced material: blood. Every receptor here comes from a man aged 25 to 45 in good health. CDR3s include the opening cysteine and the closing phenylalanine or tryptophan. D genes are given only for firm matches. Clone size appears in some rows only: once, few, many, or a class for an expanded clone.

>.|TRBJ2-3|.|15|TRBV4-1
CASSQVYTADGTQYF
TGCGCCAGCAGCCAAGTTTACACCGCCGATGGTACGCAGTATTTT
>.|TRBJ2-7|few|14|TRBV20-1
CSARGTVDLYEQYF
TGCAGTGCTAGAGGGACGGTTGATCTCTACGAGCAGTACTTC
>.|TRBJ2-7|.|14|TRBV27
CASRTAGGFHEQYF
TGTGCCAGCAGAACGGCAGGAGGGTTCCACGAGCAGTACTTC
>.|TRBJ2-1|.|15|TRBV5-1
CASSPWTGTYNEQFF
TGCGCCAGCAGCCCATGGACGGGGACCTACAATGAGCAGTTCTTC
>.|TRBJ1-2|.|14|TRBV3-1
CASSPPGRVYGYTF
TGTGCCAGCAGCCCCCCAGGGCGGGTCTATGGCTACACCTTC
>.|TRBJ2-4|.|13|TRBV18
CASSTMGKDIQYF
TGTGCCAGCTCAACGATGGGAAAGGACATTCAGTACTTC
>.|TRBJ2-4|few|14|TRBV5-1
CASSLEEKPDIQYF
TGCGCCAGCAGCTTGGAGGAGAAACCGGACATTCAGTACTTC
>.|TRBJ2-2|.|15|TRBV12-3/TRBV12-4
CASSFWATNTGELFF
TGTGCCAGCAGTTTTTGGGCCACGAACACCGGGGAGCTGTTTTTT
>TRBD2|TRBJ2-7|.|14|TRBV7-9
CASSTSGISNEQYF
TGTGCCAGCTCGACTAGCGGGATTTCGAATGAGCAGTACTTC
>TRBD2|TRBJ2-7|few|15|TRBV29-1
CSVFPGGLANYEQYF
TGCAGCGTTTTCCCCGGGGGACTAGCGAACTACGAGCAGTACTTC
>.|TRBJ2-7|few|16|TRBV7-9
CASSLLGPVESREQYF
TGTGCCAGCAGCTTATTAGGGCCGGTAGAATCTCGAGAGCAGTACTTC
>.|TRBJ2-1|.|13|TRBV6-5
CASSYGGMNEQFF
TGTGCCAGCAGTTACGGAGGGATGAATGAGCAGTTCTTC
>.|TRBJ1-4|.|16|TRBV4-1
CASSHDRAKPYEKLFF
TGCGCCAGCAGCCACGACCGGGCCAAACCCTATGAAAAACTGTTTTTT
>.|TRBJ2-3|few|16|TRBV10-3
CAISESKNGPTDTQYF
TGTGCCATCAGTGAGTCGAAAAACGGACCCACAGATACGCAGTATTTT
>TRBD1|TRBJ1-2|.|14|TRBV20-1
CSATYRGPLPSYTF
TGCAGTGCTACATACAGGGGCCCACTCCCAAGCTACACCTTC
>TRBD1|TRBJ1-2|.|16|TRBV6-6
CASSKLTGSIFYGYTF
TGTGCCAGCAGCAAACTGACAGGGTCCATATTCTATGGCTACACCTTC
>TRBD1|TRBJ1-2|.|14|TRBV7-2
CASTNGGTVYGYTF
TGTGCCAGCACTAATGGTGGGACAGTCTATGGCTACACCTTC
>.|TRBJ2-7|.|12|TRBV7-9
CASSLKIYEQYF
TGTGCCAGCAGCTTGAAGATCTACGAGCAGTACTTC
>.|TRBJ2-5|.|11|TRBV20-1
CSASVSETQYF
TGCAGTGCTAGCGTATCAGAGACCCAGTACTTC
>.|TRBJ2-3|.|16|TRBV28
CASGVGGSPSPDTQYF
TGTGCCAGCGGTGTCGGCGGGTCTCCCTCCCCCGATACGCAGTATTTT
>.|TRBJ2-7|.|16|TRBV3-1
CASSPRGFRGSYEQYF
TGTGCCAGCAGCCCCCGGGGCTTCCGGGGAAGCTACGAGCAGTACTTC
>.|TRBJ2-5|few|13|TRBV24-1
CATSDGMGETQYF
TGTGCCACCAGTGATGGAATGGGGGAGACCCAGTACTTC